This T cell receptor (beta chain) is from a study of graft-versus-host responses after intestinal transplantation. Study overall: Recipients had multivisceral, liver-intestinal, or isolated intestinal transplants. The recipients all started with anti-thymocyte globulin induction and then took tacrolimus and steroids for three to four years. Overall study results and limits: GvH clonotypes were identified within recipient marrow, with a subset emerging first in ileum or blood. After transplant, early declines in HvG clones were associated with peak levels of circulating GvH clones.

About this clone itself: Its antigen remains unidentified.

Germline assignment: CDR1 SNHLY and CDR2 FYNNEI. The CDR3 consists of 14 residues. Trimming left V 10 bases short and J 4 bases short, with 17 bases between. Generated by immunoSEQ multiplex PCR, the TCRdb table keeps only in-frame clones and is missing some. The sample has roughly 90,000 clones, about nine tenths seen once. The chain is built from TRBV2 and TRBJ2-1; D is perhaps TRBD1 (6 bases). The source is a human donor who received an intestinal transplant. The sample here was unstimulated CD8+ T cells sorted from spleen or lymph node cells, taken before intestinal transplant. DNA for the CDR3: TGTGCCATCATGACAGGCCGCAATTACAATGAGCAGTTCTTC. Its protein is CAIMTGRNYNEQFF.